This passage covers 3 T cell receptor beta chains from one sample sequenced in a study of blood T cell repertoires in COVID-19. Assay: immunoSEQ multiplex PCR; the TCRdb copy retains only in-frame clones and omits some. The sample consists of about 380,000 clones, about 89% of them appearing once. The sample consisted of peripheral blood. These receptors were taken from a man aged 35-49 years with acute or convalescent COVID-19.

The chain combines TRBV27 with TRBJ2-1; the match to TRBD2 covers 7 bases. CDR1 is MNHEY, CDR2 SMNVEV, per germline (reference sequence). The CDR3 length is 15 residues. The J segment lost 5 bases and the V segment lost 1 base, leaving 5 bases of the junction unmatched. In DNA form, the CDR3 reads TGTGCCAGCAGTTTATGGCTAGCGGAGAACAATGAGCAGTTCTTC. The encoded protein is CASSLWLAENNEQFF.

CDR3 in DNA: TGTGCCAGCAGTTTCGAACGCCGGGACTACAATGAGCAGTTCTTC. Translating gives CASSFERRDYNEQFF. The chain combines TRBV28 with TRBJ2-1; weak D call: TRBD2 (5 bases). Germline V gene sequence: CDR1 MDHEN, CDR2 SYDVKM. Trimming removed 3 bases at V and 3 bases at J, with 12 bases between. This CDR3 is built from 15 residues.

This clone has a handful of counts. J is TRBJ1-4 and V is TRBV25-1; tentative D call: TRBD1 (6 bases). The V gene lost 1 base and the J gene lost 3 bases, with 15 bases spanning the gap. In germline, CDR1 is MGHDK, CDR2 SYGVNS. This CDR3 comprises 17 residues. CDR3 protein: CASSEFGQGRANEKLFF. In DNA form, the CDR3 reads TGTGCCAGCAGTGAATTCGGGCAGGGGAGGGCTAATGAAAAACTGTTTTTT.